This TCR beta chain was sequenced during a study of HIV-infected children after antiretroviral therapy interruption. Turning to the study itself: Weeks 0, 12, interruption end (24 or 48), and about 3 years post-study gave interruption-arm samples.

The table lists this clonotype with many counts. The TCR library was built from RNA with a 3' RACE protocol and unique molecular identifiers. TCRdb recomputed calls from the 3' RACE reads with MiXCR, one row per CDR3 protein. The repertoire holds about 46,000 distinct CDR3 sequences, 4.3% seen once, with 0.7% in the top ten. The CDR3 length is 12 residues. The ends lost 7 bases at V and 8 bases at J; junction bases unmatched: 6. Germline CDR1 and CDR2: SQVTM and ANQGSEA. Treatment in this sample: PENTA 11 planned treatment interruption arm or continuous ART arm. At least 24 weeks of at least three-drug ART, in children 2 to 15 years.

The genes are TRBV29-1 and TRBJ1-4; TRBD1 agrees at 8 bases. Sequences were derived from CD45RA+ CD4+ T cells from PBMCs, pooled from several time points, sampled from a donor given antiretroviral therapy, either interrupted or continuous. Subset given: naive CD4+ CD45RA+ CD45RO- T cells. This TCR came from a pool of human donors with HIV. As DNA, the CDR3 is TGCAGCGCCTCGACAGGGGTAGAAAAACTGTTTTTT. It encodes CSASTGVEKLFF.